These T cell receptor beta chains were read from a single sample in a study of blood T cell repertoires in COVID-19. The repertoire was sequenced with immunoSEQ multiplex PCR; TCRdb's copy has only in-frame clones and lacks some. The sample carries 35,000 to 45,000 clones, about nine tenths recorded once. Sequences were obtained from peripheral blood. The source of these receptors is a human donor in a cohort sampled during active COVID-19. CDR3s include the opening cysteine and the closing phenylalanine or tryptophan. Clone sizes are given selectively: once, few, many, or a class where the clone is expanded.

size: .
V: TRBV12-3/TRBV12-4
J: TRBJ2-5
CDR3: CASSWGGETQYF

size: .
V: TRBV7-2
J: TRBJ2-3
CDR3: CASSLLAAEGDTQYF

size: .
V: TRBV9
J: TRBJ2-5
CDR3: CASSYRQMETQYF

size: .
V: TRBV5-1
J: TRBJ1-1
CDR3: CASSLERGGEAFF

size: .
V: TRBV19
J: TRBJ1-2
CDR3: CASSISSDNWGYTF

size: .
V: TRBV7-2
J: TRBJ2-7
CDR3: CASRGGLVNYYEQYF

size: .
V: TRBV6-2/TRBV6-3
J: TRBJ1-1
CDR3: CASSYETVNTEAFF

size: .
V: TRBV7-2
J: TRBJ1-5
CDR3: CASSPGTAGDQPQHF

size: .
V: TRBV14
J: TRBJ1-2
CDR3: CASSQFQGWGSYGYTF

size: .
V: TRBV6-2/TRBV6-3
J: TRBJ2-2
CDR3: CASSYFQDNTGELFF

size: .
V: TRBV18
J: TRBJ2-7
CDR3: CASSARGRGEQYF

size: .
V: TRBV7-9
J: TRBJ2-1
CDR3: CASTTYFTSGVSYNEQFF

size: .
V: TRBV4-2
J: TRBJ2-3
CDR3: CASSPGLLPSGGTEDTQYF

size: .
V: TRBV5-1
J: TRBJ2-5
CDR3: CASSSQPTSGETQYF

size: .
V: TRBV21-1
J: TRBJ2-7
CDR3: CASSKKPGTGPYEQYF

size: .
V: TRBV10-3
J: TRBJ1-4
CDR3: CAISSGTGHEKLFF

size: .
V: TRBV19
J: TRBJ1-6
CDR3: CASRPTGTVNSPLHF

size: .
V: TRBV15
J: TRBJ1-4
CDR3: CATSRHTGGTNEKLFF

size: .
V: TRBV6-1
J: TRBJ1-2
CDR3: CASSDGGGLDYGYTF

size: .
V: TRBV11-2
J: TRBJ2-3
CDR3: CASSDTSGSTDTQYF

size: .
V: TRBV10-1
J: TRBJ1-1
CDR3: CASSEQGRLTEAFF

size: .
V: TRBV2
J: TRBJ1-2
CDR3: CASATGAYGYTF

size: once
V: TRBV2
J: TRBJ2-4
CDR3: CASTEPSSGAVNIQYF

size: .
V: TRBV7-3
J: TRBJ2-3
CDR3: CASSLTGQVVPVSTDTQYF

size: .
V: TRBV11-2
J: TRBJ1-2
CDR3: CASSLGTRGSYGYTF

size: .
V: TRBV19
J: TRBJ2-1
CDR3: CASSIGGSVYNEQFF

size: .
V: TRBV12-5
J: TRBJ2-5
CDR3: CASGFGLAGGLETQYF

size: .
V: TRBV18
J: TRBJ2-1
CDR3: CASSPLTSVSYNEQFF

size: .
V: TRBV5-4
J: TRBJ1-4
CDR3: CASSLTGTLNEKLFF

size: .
V: TRBV11-2
J: TRBJ1-1
CDR3: CASSAGREGEAFF

size: .
V: TRBV18
J: TRBJ1-3
CDR3: CASSPLEDSGNTIYF

size: once
V: TRBV6-1
J: TRBJ2-6
CDR3: CASSEQTTGANVLTF

size: .
V: TRBV13
J: TRBJ1-1
CDR3: CASCWQTEAFF

size: .
V: TRBV10-3
J: TRBJ2-7
CDR3: CAISGQGYEQYF

size: .
V: TRBV10-3
J: TRBJ2-2
CDR3: CAISESPGFRSTGELFF

size: .
V: TRBV7-9
J: TRBJ1-2
CDR3: CASSPRGGGGYTF

size: .
V: TRBV2
J: TRBJ1-1
CDR3: CATGRDRMNTEAFF

size: .
V: TRBV18
J: TRBJ1-2
CDR3: CASSGTGFGYTF

size: .
V: TRBV5-5
J: TRBJ2-5
CDR3: CASSLWDSQETQYF

size: .
V: TRBV7-9
J: TRBJ2-7
CDR3: CASSPLTGSLDEQYF

size: .
V: TRBV18
J: TRBJ1-1
CDR3: CASSPAIRQGMNTEAFF

size: .
V: TRBV7-2
J: TRBJ2-7
CDR3: CASSTNGGVYEQYF

size: .
V: TRBV4-1
J: TRBJ2-7
CDR3: CASSQLGQEVGEQYF

size: .
V: TRBV6-4
J: TRBJ2-1
CDR3: CASSKGLAGSYNEQFF

size: .
V: TRBV4-3
J: TRBJ1-2
CDR3: CASSPGRTYGYTF

size: .
V: TRBV10-3
J: TRBJ1-2
CDR3: CAILQGMSYGYTF

size: .
V: TRBV7-9
J: TRBJ1-4
CDR3: CASGQGASNEKLFF

size: .
V: TRBV7-3
J: TRBJ2-5
CDR3: CASSSQGLETQYF

size: .
V: TRBV11-3
J: TRBJ2-3
CDR3: CASSPGQGLSSQYF

size: .
V: TRBV4-2
J: TRBJ2-7
CDR3: CASSPDLGATYEQYF

size: .
V: TRBV24-1
J: TRBJ2-3
CDR3: CATSDFPSGLAGVTDTQYF

size: .
V: TRBV6-1
J: TRBJ1-1
CDR3: CASSERYGGSLNTEAFF

size: .
V: TRBV7-9
J: TRBJ2-3
CDR3: CASLRDTLTDTQYF

size: .
V: TRBV2
J: TRBJ2-5
CDR3: CASSAVQETQYF

size: .
V: TRBV3-1/TRBV3-2
J: TRBJ2-1
CDR3: CASTPGRGVYNEQFF

size: .
V: TRBV6-2/TRBV6-3
J: TRBJ2-2
CDR3: CASSYPHPLARTGELFF

size: .
V: TRBV4-1
J: TRBJ1-2
CDR3: CASGRQDSNPSGYTF

size: .
V: TRBV30
J: TRBJ1-5
CDR3: CAWTQGAGNQPQHF

size: once
V: TRBV28
J: TRBJ1-6
CDR3: CASRPTTGGSLSSYNSPLHF